Each of the 25 T cell receptor beta chains below was sequenced from the same sample in a study of shared clonotypes between healthy human individuals. Sequencing was performed with immunoSEQ multiplex PCR; in TCRdb, only in-frame clones are kept and a portion is missing. The sample yields under 600,000 clones, around 97% seen once. What was sequenced was naive CD4+ T cells sorted from blood. Regarding subset: CD45RA+ positively selected. These TCRs come from a woman aged 30 to 39 in good health.

The V gene is TRBV19, the J gene TRBJ1-1; 8 bases fit TRBD1. Germline V gene data show CDR1 as LNHDA and CDR2 as SQIVND (reference sequence). V lost 10 bases and J lost 5; bases outside the gene matches: 12. The CDR3 loop spans 14 amino acids. The CDR3: CATWTGLTGTEAFF. DNA of the CDR3: TGTGCCACTTGGACAGGGCTGACGGGGACTGAAGCTTTCTTT.

The chain recombines TRBV6-1 with TRBJ2-3, with TRBD2 identical over 10 bases. V was pared by 2 bases and J by 2 bases, with 7 bases of the junction left unmatched. The CDR3 covers 17 residues. From germline, CDR1 is MNHNS and CDR2 SASEGT. CDR3 residues: CASSELILAGVTDTQYF. Here the CDR3 DNA reads TGTGCCAGCAGTGAATTAATTCTAGCGGGAGTCACAGATACGCAGTATTTT.

This clone has a single count. V and J are TRBV28 and TRBJ2-2; 7 bases are shared with TRBD1. CDR1 is MDHEN and CDR2 is SYDVKM in the germline V gene. The junction had 7 bases not matched to a gene; V was cut back by 8 bases and J by 1 base. The CDR3 loop spans 15 amino acids. Here the CDR3 reads CASETGTVNTGELFF. In DNA, the CDR3 is TGTGCCAGCGAAACCGGGACAGTGAACACCGGGGAGCTGTTTTTT.

J is TRBJ1-3 and V is TRBV10-2; tentatively, D is TRBD1 (5 bases). CDR1 is WSHSY and CDR2 is SAAADI in the germline V gene. This CDR3 spans 14 amino acids. Trimming cost V 6 bases and J 4 bases, with 13 bases left between them. The CDR3 DNA reads as TGCGCCAGCAGGCATTCGGCAGGGGGAAACACCATATATTTT. This encodes CASRHSAGGNTIYF.

V gene TRBV11-2 combines with J gene TRBJ2-5; 8 bases line up with TRBD2. The last part of the DNA fits TRBJ2-7 better; the J call may be wrong. Germline V gene sequence: CDR1 SGHAT, CDR2 FQNNGV. The CDR3 has 14 amino acids. CDR3 residues: CASSLSGGPGEQYF. DNA for the CDR3: TGTGCCAGCAGCTTATCGGGAGGGCCGGGCGAGCAGTACTTC.

This CDR3 is CASSQDRTSGTTYEQYF. CDR3 coding DNA: TGCGCCAGCAGCCAAGACAGGACTAGCGGAACCACCTACGAGCAGTACTTC. The chain employs TRBV4-1 and TRBJ2-7, with 10 bases identical to TRBD2. V trimming: 0 bases; J trimming: 2 bases; junction bases outside the gene matches: 7. CDR3 size: 17 residues. CDR1 is MGHRA and CDR2 is YSYEKL in the germline V gene.

This clone appeared once. The genes are TRBV19 and TRBJ2-1, with 10 nucleotides matching TRBD2. CDR3 length: 14 amino acids. With V trimmed by 5 bases and J by 6 bases, 4 bases remained unmatched. Germline CDR1 LNHDA, CDR2 SQIVND (reference sequence). The chain's CDR3 is CASSGSGRGNEQFF. CDR3 coding DNA: TGTGCCAGTAGTGGGAGCGGGAGGGGCAATGAGCAGTTCTTC.

The chain carries TRBV5-8 and TRBJ2-1, with D perhaps matching TRBD1 (5 bases). The length of the CDR3 is 14 residues. With 0 bases removed from V and 5 bases from J, the gap between germline ends came to 9 bases. Germline CDR1 SGHTS, CDR2 YDEGEE. CDR3 DNA sequence: TGTGCCAGCAGCTTGGGACAGATAAACAATGAGCAGTTCTTC. This codes for CASSLGQINNEQFF.

The chain employs TRBV15 and TRBJ2-3; the D gene is possibly TRBD2 (5 bases). This CDR3 region has 16 residues. The germline V gene encodes CDR1 LNHNV and CDR2 YYDKDF (reference sequence). Trimming took off 0 bases at V and 3 bases at J, with 13 bases between the two ends. The CDR3 coding sequence is TGTGCCACCAGCAGAGATTCCGGGATCATTACAGATACGCAGTATTTT. Its translation: CATSRDSGIITDTQYF.

This chain links TRBV7-3 with TRBJ2-1; 10 positions match TRBD2. After removal of 5 bases from V and 4 bases from J, the junction contained 5 bases not matched to a gene. Per the germline V gene, CDR1 is SGHTA and CDR2 is FQGTGA. CDR3 length: 15 residues. CDR3 coding DNA: TGTGCCAGCAGCCTAGCGGGAGCCGGGTACAATGAGCAGTTCTTC. As protein: CASSLAGAGYNEQFF.

This clone occurred once. The rearrangement links TRBV9 to TRBJ2-7; D is perhaps TRBD2 (5 bases). Between the trimmed V and J ends, which lost 4 bases and 5 bases, there was a span of 22 bases. CDR1 and CDR2 (germline): SGDLS, YYNGEE. CDR3 length equals 16 residues. The CDR3 sequence is CASSHRPAAAGHEQYF. The DNA of the CDR3 is TGTGCCAGCAGCCATCGGCCGGCGGCGGCGGGCCACGAGCAGTACTTC.

The gene calls are TRBV7-9 and TRBJ2-1; 11 positions match TRBD2. The CDR3 sequence is 18 residues long. V gave up 1 base and J gave up 6 bases; unmatched junction bases: 11. CDR1 and CDR2 (germline): SEHNR, FQNEAQ (reference sequence). The CDR3 loop is CASSLGSGTSGHANEQFF. Here the CDR3 DNA reads TGTGCCAGCAGCTTAGGATCCGGGACTAGCGGCCACGCCAATGAGCAGTTCTTC.

V and J are TRBV28 and TRBJ1-2; D is ambiguous. This CDR3 comprises 13 residues. CDR1 and CDR2 (germline): MDHEN, SYDVKM. Trimming took off 6 bases at V and 8 bases at J, with 16 bases between the two ends. The CDR3 region has the DNA TGTGCCAGCAGCCGAACAGCGTCGGGCGGCTACACCTTC. As protein: CASSRTASGGYTF.

Only a few counts were recorded for this clone. This chain joins TRBV27 and TRBJ1-1; D gene unclear. The CDR3 is made up of 14 amino acids. V was cut by 3 bases and J by 3 bases, with 11 bases left in between. CDR1 is MNHEY and CDR2 is SMNVEV in the germline V gene (reference sequence). The CDR3 here is CASSFEELHTEAFF. CDR3 in DNA: TGTGCCAGCAGTTTTGAGGAGCTGCACACTGAAGCTTTCTTT.

The rearrangement uses TRBV15 and TRBJ2-7; a possible D gene is TRBD1 (7 bases). The CDR3 is made up of 16 amino acids. Germline CDR1 LNHNV, CDR2 YYDKDF (reference sequence). V was trimmed by 3 bases and J by 6 bases, leaving 21 bases between them. CDR3 loop: CATSRSRGTGMREQYF. In DNA form, the CDR3 reads TGTGCCACCAGCAGGAGCAGGGGGACTGGGATGCGCGAGCAGTACTTC.

V gene TRBV19 combines with J gene TRBJ1-5, with a possible D match to TRBD1 (5 bases). Between the trimmed V and J ends, which lost 3 bases and 4 bases, there was a span of 13 bases. Germline V gene lookup returns CDR1 LNHDA and CDR2 SQIVND (reference sequence). The CDR3 spans 15 residues. The CDR3 reads CASSIFANRNQPQHF. The CDR3 DNA sequence: TGTGCCAGTAGTATTTTTGCCAACAGGAATCAGCCCCAGCATTTT.

This sequence joins TRBV28 and TRBJ2-1; 7 bases are a match to TRBD2. The V segment lost 7 bases and the J segment 4 bases; nucleotides outside the gene matches: 10. Per the germline V gene, CDR1 is MDHEN and CDR2 is SYDVKM. The CDR3 length is 15 residues. The CDR3 is CASNTAASGYNEQFF. CDR3 nucleotide sequence: TGTGCCAGCAACACGGCGGCTAGCGGTTACAATGAGCAGTTCTTC.

The V call is TRBV4-1, the J call TRBJ1-1, with D unresolved. Trimming stripped 0 bases from V and 5 bases from J, with 16 bases between. Looked up from germline, CDR1 is MGHRA and CDR2 is YSYEKL. There are 16 residues in the CDR3. This chain's CDR3 is CASSQDERPRGTEAFF. In DNA, the CDR3 is TGCGCCAGCAGCCAAGATGAGAGGCCCCGTGGTACTGAAGCTTTCTTT.

The chain carries TRBV6-6 and TRBJ1-1; a weak D match, TRBD1 (6 bases). This CDR3 contains 12 residues. Germline V gene sequence: CDR1 MNHNY, CDR2 SVGAGI (reference sequence). The germline V and J ends were trimmed by 6 bases and 10 bases, with 15 bases remaining between them. As DNA, the CDR3 is TGTGCCAGCAGGGGTATAGGGGGAAGAGCTTTCTTT. Encoded protein: CASRGIGGRAFF.

V is TRBV27 and J is TRBJ2-3; 7 bases map to TRBD2. The CDR3 runs 14 residues. V lost 5 bases and J lost 5; bases outside the gene matches: 7. From germline, CDR1 is MNHEY and CDR2 SMNVEV (reference sequence). Here the CDR3 reads CASSLTGGGDTQYF. For the CDR3, the DNA is TGTGCCAGCAGTCTAACGGGAGGAGGAGATACGCAGTATTTT.

The chain carries TRBV28 and TRBJ1-5; 8 nucleotides align to TRBD1. Germline loops: CDR1 MDHEN, CDR2 SYDVKM. This CDR3 is 16 amino acids long. With V trimmed by 5 bases and J by 4 bases, 10 bases remained unmatched. The DNA of the CDR3 is TGTGCCAGCAGTGGGATCGGACAGGGCGGAAATCAGCCCCAGCATTTT. Residues: CASSGIGQGGNQPQHF.

The rearrangement uses TRBV27 and TRBJ2-4; 9 bases map to TRBD2. The length of the CDR3 is 16 residues. The ends lost 6 bases at V and 7 bases at J; junction bases unmatched: 13. The germline gives CDR1 MNHEY, CDR2 SMNVEV (reference sequence). The CDR3 nucleotides read TGTGCCAGCAGCCGAGTGCCCCCTAGCGGGATTAACATTCAGTACTTC. Protein product: CASSRVPPSGINIQYF.

In this sample, this clone turned up once. V gene TRBV19 combines with J gene TRBJ2-2; a possible D gene is TRBD1 (6 bases). The germline V gene encodes CDR1 LNHDA and CDR2 SQIVND (reference sequence). V lost 5 bases, J lost 6 bases, and 13 bases lay in between. The CDR3 is 14 residues long. The CDR3 loop is CASSWGPRPGELFF. The DNA for the CDR3 is TGTGCCAGTAGTTGGGGGCCCAGGCCCGGGGAGCTGTTTTTT.

The rearrangement uses TRBV5-1 and TRBJ1-4; D is unclear. CDR3 length equals 14 residues. Per the germline V gene, CDR1 is SGHRS and CDR2 is YFSETQ. V lost 1 base and J lost 2, with 6 bases in between. The DNA of the CDR3 is TGCGCCAGCAGCTTGTCCCCGACTAATGAAAAACTGTTTTTT. Protein product: CASSLSPTNEKLFF.

V usage is TRBV23-1 and J usage is TRBJ2-7; D could derive from TRBD1 or TRBD2 (5 bases each). TRBV23-1 carries the ORF label, with uncertain function. Trimming took off 3 bases at V and 0 bases at J, with 15 bases between the two ends. This CDR3 is 16 amino acids long. This CDR3 reads CASSHPPGTSSYEQYF. CDR3 nucleotides: TGCGCCAGCAGTCATCCCCCCGGGACGAGCTCCTACGAGCAGTACTTC.